This T cell receptor beta chain was sequenced during a study of shared clonotypes between healthy human individuals. This clone was seen more than once but under ten times. Profiled with immunoSEQ multiplex PCR; TCRdb holds only in-frame clones, not every one. The sample has hundreds of thousands of clones; around three quarters are singletons. This CDR3 region has 13 residues. What was sequenced was memory CD4+ T cells sorted from blood. Subset noted: CD45RA-negative fraction. The chain uses TRBV21-1 and TRBJ1-5. TRBV21-1 is assigned pseudogene status. The clonotype was recovered from a woman aged 25 to 39 in good health. The CDR3 protein is CASREIPNQPQHF. The CDR3 nucleotides are TGTGCCAGCAGAGAGATACCTAATCAGCCCCAGCATTTT.